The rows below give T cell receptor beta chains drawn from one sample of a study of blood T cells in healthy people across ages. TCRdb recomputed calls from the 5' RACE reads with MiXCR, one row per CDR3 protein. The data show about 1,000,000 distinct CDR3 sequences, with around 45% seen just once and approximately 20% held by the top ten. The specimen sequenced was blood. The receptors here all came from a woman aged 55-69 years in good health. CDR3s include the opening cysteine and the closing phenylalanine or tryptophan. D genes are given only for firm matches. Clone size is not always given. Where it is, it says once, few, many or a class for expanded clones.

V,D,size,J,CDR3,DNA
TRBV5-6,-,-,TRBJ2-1,CASTAPGYYNEQFF,TGTGCCAGCACCGCCCCGGGGTACTACAATGAGCAGTTCTTC
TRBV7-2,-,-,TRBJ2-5,CASIYDRGVETQYF,TGTGCCAGCATCTACGATCGGGGAGTGGAGACCCAGTACTTC
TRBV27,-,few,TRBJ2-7,CASSRGDREQYF,TGTGCCAGCAGCCGCGGGGACCGGGAGCAGTACTTC
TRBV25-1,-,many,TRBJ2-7,CASSEEGGSYEQYF,TGTGCCAGCAGTGAAGAGGGGGGGTCCTACGAGCAGTACTTC
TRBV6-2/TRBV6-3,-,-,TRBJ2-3,CASRGLRGSTDTQYF,TGTGCCAGCAGAGGCCTTAGGGGAAGCACAGATACGCAGTATTTT
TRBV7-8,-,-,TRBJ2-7,CASSPRTRHEQYF,TGTGCCAGCAGCCCAAGGACAAGGCACGAGCAGTACTTC
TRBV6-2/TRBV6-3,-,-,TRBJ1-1,CASRHTIPGATEAFF,TGTGCCAGCAGACATACCATACCAGGGGCCACTGAAGCTTTCTTT
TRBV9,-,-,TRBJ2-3,CASSYRGGGTDTQYF,TGTGCCAGCAGTTATAGAGGGGGGGGCACAGATACGCAGTATTTT
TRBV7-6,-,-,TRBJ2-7,CASSLVGGEEQYF,TGTGCCAGCAGCTTAGTAGGTGGGGAGGAGCAGTACTTC
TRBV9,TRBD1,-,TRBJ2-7,CASSVAQGANNEQYF,TGTGCCAGCAGCGTAGCCCAGGGGGCTAACAATGAGCAGTACTTC
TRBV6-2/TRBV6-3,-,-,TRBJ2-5,CASSYSKVDIQETQYF,TGTGCCAGCAGTTACTCGAAGGTGGATATACAAGAGACCCAGTACTTC
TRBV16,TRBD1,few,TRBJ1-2,CASSQSGQGYVYGYTF,TGTGCCAGCAGCCAATCCGGACAGGGGTATGTCTATGGCTACACCTTC
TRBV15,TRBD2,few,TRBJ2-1,CATSRPGLAGNEQFF,TGTGCCACCAGCAGACCCGGACTAGCGGGAAACGAGCAGTTCTTC
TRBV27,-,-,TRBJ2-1,CASSSNRRPTYNEQFF,TGTGCCAGCAGTTCCAACAGGCGACCCACCTACAATGAGCAGTTCTTC
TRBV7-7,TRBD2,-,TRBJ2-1,CASSPESGGSGGEQFF,TGTGCCAGCAGCCCAGAGAGCGGGGGCTCCGGGGGGGAGCAGTTCTTC
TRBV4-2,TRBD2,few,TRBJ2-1,CASSATGTSGGVGNEQFF,TGTGCCAGCAGCGCGACCGGGACTAGCGGCGGGGTGGGAAATGAGCAGTTCTTC